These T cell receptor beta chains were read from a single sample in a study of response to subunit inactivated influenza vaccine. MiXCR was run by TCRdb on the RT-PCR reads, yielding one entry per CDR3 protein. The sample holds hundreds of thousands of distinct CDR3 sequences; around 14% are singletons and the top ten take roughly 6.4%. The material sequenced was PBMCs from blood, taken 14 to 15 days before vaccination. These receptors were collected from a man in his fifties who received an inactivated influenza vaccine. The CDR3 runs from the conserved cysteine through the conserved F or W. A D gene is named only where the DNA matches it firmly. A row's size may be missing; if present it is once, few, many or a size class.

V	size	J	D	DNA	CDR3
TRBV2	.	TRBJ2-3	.	TGTGCCAGCAGTGAAAGGCTCCTCCCAGATACGCAGTATTTT	CASSERLLPDTQYF
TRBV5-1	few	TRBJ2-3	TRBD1	TGCGCCAGCAGCTTACAGGGGGTTGGGGCAGATACGCAGTATTTT	CASSLQGVGADTQYF
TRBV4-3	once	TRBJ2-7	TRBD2	TGCGCCAGCAGCCAAGCTACCTCGGGACTAGCGGCTTACGAGCAGTACTTC	CASSQATSGLAAYEQYF
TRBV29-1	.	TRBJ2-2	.	TGCAGCGTTGGGACATCCACCGGGGAGCTGTTTTTT	CSVGTSTGELFF
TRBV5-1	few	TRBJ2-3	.	TGCGCCAGCAGCTCCATTTTTAGCGGCACAGATACGCAGTATTTT	CASSSIFSGTDTQYF
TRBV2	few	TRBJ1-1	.	TGTGCCAGCAGGCTACAGGGAGATGCTGAAGCTTTCTTT	CASRLQGDAEAFF
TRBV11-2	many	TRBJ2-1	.	TGTGCCAGCAGCTTGTCCGGACAGATGGAGTTCTTC	CASSLSGQMEFF
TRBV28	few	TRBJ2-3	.	TGTGCCCCGACGAGGGGTGGGCCGGATACGCAGTATTTT	CAPTRGGPDTQYF
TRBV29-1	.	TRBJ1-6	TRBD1	TGCAGCGTGGCCACAGGGGGTAATTCACCCCTCCACTTT	CSVATGGNSPLHF
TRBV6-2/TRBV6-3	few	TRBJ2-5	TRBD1	TGTGCCAGCAGTGGAACCGACAGGGTCAAAGAGACCCAGTACTTC	CASSGTDRVKETQYF
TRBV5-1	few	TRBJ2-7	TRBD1	TGCGCCAGCAGCCCGGACAGGGGGACCTACGAGCAGTACTTC	CASSPDRGTYEQYF
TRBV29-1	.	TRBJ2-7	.	TGCAGCGTTGAAGCGGACTACGAGCAGTACTTC	CSVEADYEQYF
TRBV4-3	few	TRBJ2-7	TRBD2	TGCGCCAGCAGCCAAGACGCGCGGGGGGGCTACGAGCAGTACTTC	CASSQDARGGYEQYF
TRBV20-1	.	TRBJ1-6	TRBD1	TGCAGTGCAGCACAGGGGGCGGATTCACCCCTCCACTTT	CSAAQGADSPLHF
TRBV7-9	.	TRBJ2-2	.	TGTGCCAGCAGCTTACGGCAGGGGGAGCTGTTTTTT	CASSLRQGELFF
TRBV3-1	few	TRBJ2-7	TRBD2	TGTGCCAGCAGCCAAGTCGGCGGGGGGAACGAGCAGTACTTC	CASSQVGGGNEQYF
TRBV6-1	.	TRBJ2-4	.	TGTGCCAGCAGTGAAGAAGGGACTTCGGTAGGCATTCAGTACTTC	CASSEEGTSVGIQYF
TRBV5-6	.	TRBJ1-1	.	TGTGCCAGCAGCTTTTCGAGGCGATCCCGCGACACTGAAGCTTTCTTT	CASSFSRRSRDTEAFF
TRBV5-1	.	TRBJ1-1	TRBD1	TGCGCCAGCAGGCGAGGGACAGGGCTGAACACTGAAGCTTTCTTT	CASRRGTGLNTEAFF
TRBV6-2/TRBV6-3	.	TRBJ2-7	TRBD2	TGTGCCAGCAGTTACACTATGAGCGGGAGGGCCTACGAGCAGTACTTC	CASSYTMSGRAYEQYF
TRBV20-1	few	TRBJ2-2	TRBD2	TGCAGTGCTAAGGGACTAGCGGGGGGGCTGTCCGGGGAGCTGTTTTTT	CSAKGLAGGLSGELFF
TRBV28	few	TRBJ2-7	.	TGTGCCAGCAGTACTCAGGGCAAATTTAGCGAGCAGTACTTC	CASSTQGKFSEQYF
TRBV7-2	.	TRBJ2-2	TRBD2	TGTGCCAGCAGCCTAAGTAGCGGGAGAGGCACCGGGGAGCTGTTTTTT	CASSLSSGRGTGELFF
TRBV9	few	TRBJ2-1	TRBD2	TGTGCCAGCAGCGGAACGACTAGCGGGGGGGGGCCCTACAATGAGCAGTTCTTC	CASSGTTSGGGPYNEQFF
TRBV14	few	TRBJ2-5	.	TGTGCCAGCAGCCAAGTCGGGAAGACCCAGTACTTC	CASSQVGKTQYF
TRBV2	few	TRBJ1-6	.	TGTGCCAGCAGTGTCGAGGGTACGGGAAATTCACCCCTCCACTTT	CASSVEGTGNSPLHF
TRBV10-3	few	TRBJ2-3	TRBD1	TGTGCCATCAGTGTGGGGACAGGGCCTCACAGCACAGATACGCAGTATTTT	CAISVGTGPHSTDTQYF
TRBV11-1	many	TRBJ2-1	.	TGTGCCAGCAGCACCGAGAATGAGCAGTTCTTC	CASSTENEQFF
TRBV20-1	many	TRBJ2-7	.	TGCAGTGCTAGAGCCGTGCTCTACGAGCAGTACTTC	CSARAVLYEQYF
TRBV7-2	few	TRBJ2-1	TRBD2	TGTGCCAGCAGCTTAGCGCTCAGCGGGGGTCGTAATGAGCAGTTCTTC	CASSLALSGGRNEQFF
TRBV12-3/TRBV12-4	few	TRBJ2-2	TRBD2	TGTGCCAGCAGTTCTGAGCGGGAGATCTACGGGGAGCTGTTTTTT	CASSSEREIYGELFF
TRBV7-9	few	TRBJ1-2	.	TGTGCCAGCAGCCCGGGACCGCGTCTAATCTATGGCTACACCTTC	CASSPGPRLIYGYTF
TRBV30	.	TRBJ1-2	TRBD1	TGTGCCTGGACAAGACAGGGGAGATTCGGCTACACCTTC	CAWTRQGRFGYTF